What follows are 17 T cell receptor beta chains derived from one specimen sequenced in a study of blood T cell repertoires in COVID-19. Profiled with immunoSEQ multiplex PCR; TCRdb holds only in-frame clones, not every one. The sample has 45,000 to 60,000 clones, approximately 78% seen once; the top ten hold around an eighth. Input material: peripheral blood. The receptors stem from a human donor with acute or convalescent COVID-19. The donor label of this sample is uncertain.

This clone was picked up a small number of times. The DNA for the CDR3 is TGTGCCACCAGCAGGGGACAGGGGATGTATGGCTACACCTTC. Translating gives CATSRGQGMYGYTF. This chain connects TRBV15 to TRBJ1-2; TRBD1 agrees at 10 bases. In germline, CDR1 is LNHNV, CDR2 YYDKDF (reference sequence). V lost 3 bases to trimming and J lost 5 bases; unmatched junction nucleotides: 3. This CDR3 is built from 14 residues.

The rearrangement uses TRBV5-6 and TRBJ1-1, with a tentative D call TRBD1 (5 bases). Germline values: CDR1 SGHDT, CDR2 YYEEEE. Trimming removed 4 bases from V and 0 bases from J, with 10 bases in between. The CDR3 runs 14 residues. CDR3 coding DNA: TGTGCCAGCAGCCTGTGGGGGGTGAACACTGAAGCTTTCTTT. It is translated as CASSLWGVNTEAFF.

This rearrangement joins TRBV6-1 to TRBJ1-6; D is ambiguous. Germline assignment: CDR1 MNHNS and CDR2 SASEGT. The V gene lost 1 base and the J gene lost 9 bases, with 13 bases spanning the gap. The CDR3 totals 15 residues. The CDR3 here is CASSEGRSFGSPLHF. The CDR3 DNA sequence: TGTGCCAGCAGTGAAGGACGGAGCTTCGGTTCACCCCTCCACTTT.

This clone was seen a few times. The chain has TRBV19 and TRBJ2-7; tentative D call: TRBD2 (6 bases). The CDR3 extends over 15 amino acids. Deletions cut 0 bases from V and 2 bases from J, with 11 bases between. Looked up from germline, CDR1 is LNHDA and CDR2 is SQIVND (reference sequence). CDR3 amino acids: CASSIDSSEPYEQYF. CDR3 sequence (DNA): TGTGCCAGTAGTATAGATTCTAGCGAGCCCTACGAGCAGTACTTC.

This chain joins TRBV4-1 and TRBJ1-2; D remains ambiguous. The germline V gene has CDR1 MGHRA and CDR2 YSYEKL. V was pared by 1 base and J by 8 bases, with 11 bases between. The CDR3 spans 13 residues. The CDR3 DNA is TGCGCCAGCAGCCAAGGTGGAGGAGGCGGCTACACCTTC. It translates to CASSQGGGGGYTF.

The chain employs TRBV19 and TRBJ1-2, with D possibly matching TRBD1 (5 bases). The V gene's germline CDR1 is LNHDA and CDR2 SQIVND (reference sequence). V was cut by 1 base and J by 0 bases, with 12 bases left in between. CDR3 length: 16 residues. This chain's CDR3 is CASSIAGNSANYGYTF. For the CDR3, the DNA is TGTGCCAGTAGTATAGCAGGGAACTCAGCTAACTATGGCTACACCTTC.

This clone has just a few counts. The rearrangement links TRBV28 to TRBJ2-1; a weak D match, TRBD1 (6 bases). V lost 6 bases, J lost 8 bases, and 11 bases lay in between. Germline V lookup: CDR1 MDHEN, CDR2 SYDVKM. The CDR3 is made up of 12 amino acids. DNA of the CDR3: TGTGCCAGCAGGTGGGGGCAGCATGAGCAGTTCTTC. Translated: CASRWGQHEQFF.

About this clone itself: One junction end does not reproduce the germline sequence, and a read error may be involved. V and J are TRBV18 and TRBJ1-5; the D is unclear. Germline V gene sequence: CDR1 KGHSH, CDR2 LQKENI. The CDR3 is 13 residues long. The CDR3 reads CASSPSSDQPQHF. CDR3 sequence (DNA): TGTGCCAGCTCACCAAGTAGCGATCAGCCCCAGCATTTT.

CDR3 coding DNA: TGTGCCAGCAGCCGCCAACAGGGGGCTAGCTCCTACAATGAGCAGTTCTTC. This codes for CASSRQQGASSYNEQFF. The rearrangement joins TRBV4-2 to TRBJ2-1, with 9 bases identical to TRBD1. The germline gives CDR1 LGHNA, CDR2 YNFKEQ. The trim removed 4 bases at V and 0 bases at J, leaving 7 bases unmatched. This CDR3 has 17 amino acids.

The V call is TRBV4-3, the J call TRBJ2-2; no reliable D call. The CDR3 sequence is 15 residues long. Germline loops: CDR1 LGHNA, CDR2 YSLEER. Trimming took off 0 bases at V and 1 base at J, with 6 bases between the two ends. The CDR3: CASSQDPGNTGELFF. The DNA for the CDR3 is TGCGCCAGCAGCCAAGATCCAGGGAACACCGGGGAGCTGTTTTTT.

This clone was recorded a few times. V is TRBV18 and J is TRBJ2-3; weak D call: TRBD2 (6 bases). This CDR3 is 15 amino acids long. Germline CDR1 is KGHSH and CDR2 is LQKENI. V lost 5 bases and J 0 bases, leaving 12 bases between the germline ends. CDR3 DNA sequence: TGTGCCAGCTCAGCAAATAGCGGTAGCACAGATACGCAGTATTTT. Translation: CASSANSGSTDTQYF. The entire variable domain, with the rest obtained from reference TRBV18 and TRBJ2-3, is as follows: NAGVMQNPRHLVRRRGQEARLRCSPMKGHSHVYWYRQLPEEGLKFMVYLQKENIIDESGMPKERFSAEFPKEGPSILRIQQVVRGDSAAYFCASSANSGSTDTQYFGPGTRLTVL.

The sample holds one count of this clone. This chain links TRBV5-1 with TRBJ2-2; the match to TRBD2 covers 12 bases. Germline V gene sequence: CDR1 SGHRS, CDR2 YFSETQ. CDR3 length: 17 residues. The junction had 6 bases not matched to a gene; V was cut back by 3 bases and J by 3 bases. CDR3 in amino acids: CASSSGLAGRDTGELFF. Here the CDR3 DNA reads TGCGCCAGCAGCTCCGGACTAGCGGGGAGAGACACCGGGGAGCTGTTTTTT.

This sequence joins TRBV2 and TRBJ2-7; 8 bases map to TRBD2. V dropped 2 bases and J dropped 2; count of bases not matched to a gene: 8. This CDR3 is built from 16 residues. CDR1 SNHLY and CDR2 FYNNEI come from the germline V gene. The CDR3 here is CASSETRGAVTYEQYF. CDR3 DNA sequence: TGTGCCAGCAGTGAAACGCGGGGGGCCGTTACCTACGAGCAGTACTTC. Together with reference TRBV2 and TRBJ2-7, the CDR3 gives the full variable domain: EPEVTQTPSHQVTQMGQEVILRCVPISNHLYFYWYRQILGQKVEFLVSFYNNEISEKSEIFDDQFSVERPDGSNFTLKIRSTKLEDSAMYFCASSETRGAVTYEQYFGPGTRLTVT.

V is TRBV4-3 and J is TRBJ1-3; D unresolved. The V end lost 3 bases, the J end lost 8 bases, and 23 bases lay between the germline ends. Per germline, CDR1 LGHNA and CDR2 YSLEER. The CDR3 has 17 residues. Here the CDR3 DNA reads TGCGCCAGCAGCCATACCGTTCGGGGTTCGTGGGGAGACACCATATATTTT. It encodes CASSHTVRGSWGDTIYF.

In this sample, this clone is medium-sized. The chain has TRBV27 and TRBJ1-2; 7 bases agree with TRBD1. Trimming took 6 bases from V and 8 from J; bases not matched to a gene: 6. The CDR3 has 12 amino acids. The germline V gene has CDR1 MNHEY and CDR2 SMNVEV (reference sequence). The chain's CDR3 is CASRKTGSGYTF. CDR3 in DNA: TGTGCCAGCAGGAAGACAGGGTCGGGCTACACCTTC.

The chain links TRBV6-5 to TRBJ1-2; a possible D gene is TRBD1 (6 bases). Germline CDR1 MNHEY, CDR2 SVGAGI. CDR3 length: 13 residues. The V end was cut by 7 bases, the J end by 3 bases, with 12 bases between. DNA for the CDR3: TGTGCCAGCACCCGAGGGGGATACTATGGCTACACCTTC. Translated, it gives CASTRGGYYGYTF.

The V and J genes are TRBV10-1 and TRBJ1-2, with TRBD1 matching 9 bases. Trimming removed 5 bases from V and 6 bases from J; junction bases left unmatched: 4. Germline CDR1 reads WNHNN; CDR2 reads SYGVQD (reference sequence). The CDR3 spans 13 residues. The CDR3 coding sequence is TGCGCCAGCAGTCCCCGACAGGGGGATGGCTACACCTTC. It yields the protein CASSPRQGDGYTF.